The 13 T cell receptor beta chains reported below all come from one sample, sequenced in a study of OX40 agonist ivuxolimab in advanced cancers. Method: immunoSEQ multiplex PCR; TCRdb's copy keeps in-frame clones and lacks some. The sample consists of 60,000 to 80,000 clones, 70% to 80% of them appearing once. Sequencing was performed on CD4+ or CD8+ T cells sorted from blood, taken in a trial of the OX40 agonist ivuxolimab. All receptors derive from an adult with an advanced solid tumor such as melanoma, head and neck, liver or kidney cancer.

This chain joins TRBV7-3 and TRBJ1-2, with 8 bases that match TRBD1. V was pared by 6 bases and J by 7 bases, with 7 bases of the junction left unmatched. Germline lookup yields CDR1 SGHTA and CDR2 FQGTGA. This CDR3 region has 13 residues. In DNA form, the CDR3 reads TGTGCCAGCAGTCCGGACAGGGAAGGTGGCTACACCTTC. This codes for CASSPDREGGYTF. Full variable domain (remainder filled in from reference TRBV7-3 and TRBJ1-2): GAGVSQTPSNKVTEKGKYVELRCDPISGHTALYWYRQSLGQGPEFLIYFQGTGAADDSGLPNDRFFAVRPEGSVSTLKIQRTERGDSAVYLCASSPDREGGYTFGSGTRLTVV.

In its sample, this clone was seen once. The V gene is TRBV18, the J gene TRBJ1-4; D remains unclear. The V gene lost 3 bases and the J gene lost 7 bases, with 9 bases spanning the gap. Germline assignment: CDR1 KGHSH and CDR2 LQKENI. The length of the CDR3 is 13 residues. CDR3 coding DNA: TGTGCCAGCTCACCGCAGAAGGGTGAAAAACTGTTTTTT. It codes for CASSPQKGEKLFF.

V usage is TRBV5-5 and J usage is TRBJ2-1; possibly TRBD1 for D (6 bases). The ends were cut back, 0 bases at V and 7 bases at J, with 11 bases in the middle. This CDR3 has 14 residues. Germline assignment: CDR1 SGHKS and CDR2 YYEKEE (reference sequence). Written as DNA, the CDR3 is TGTGCCAGCAGCTTGGGACAGGCCTTAAATGAGCAGTTCTTC. Its translation is CASSLGQALNEQFF.

The sample holds a few counts of this clone. This chain connects TRBV25-1 to TRBJ2-1; 14 nucleotides match TRBD2. The CDR3 is 16 amino acids. The V gene end was trimmed by 8 bases and the J gene end by 8 bases; junction bases not matched to a gene: 11. Per germline, CDR1 MGHDK and CDR2 SYGVNS. This CDR3 reads CASSKRGLAGVYEQFF. The DNA for the CDR3 is TGTGCCAGCTCCAAACGGGGACTAGCGGGAGTATATGAGCAGTTCTTC.

The chain is built from TRBV2 and TRBJ2-3; D gene unclear. Germline assignment: CDR1 SNHLY and CDR2 FYNNEI. The CDR3 totals 15 residues. V gave up 3 bases and J gave up 2 bases, with 12 bases separating them. CDR3 amino acids: CASSDSRLPTDTQYF. CDR3 nucleotides: TGTGCCAGCAGTGACTCCAGACTTCCCACAGATACGCAGTATTTT.

The chain recombines TRBV6-1 with TRBJ1-5; unclear D gene. Germline CDR1 and CDR2: MNHNS and SASEGT. This CDR3 is 16 amino acids long. With 3 bases removed from V and 4 bases from J, the gap between germline ends came to 16 bases. CDR3 sequence (DNA): TGTGCCAGCAGTGATCAACCGGGAACGATAAATCAGCCCCAGCATTTT. Translation gives CASSDQPGTINQPQHF.

J is TRBJ2-6 and V is TRBV6-5; D tentatively reads TRBD1 or TRBD2 (5 bases each). There are 15 residues in the CDR3. V was cut by 7 bases and J by 2 bases, with 12 bases left in between. Germline CDR1 MNHEY, CDR2 SVGAGI. CDR3 DNA sequence: TGTGCCAGCACCAAGATGGGGGCTGGGGCCAACGTCCTGACTTTC. Protein product: CASTKMGAGANVLTF.

The rearrangement links TRBV7-3 to TRBJ2-1, with TRBD2 as a possible D gene (6 bases). The germline gives CDR1 SGHTA, CDR2 FQGTGA. There are 15 residues in the CDR3. Trimming shortened V by 2 bases and J by 4 bases, and 12 bases separated the two germline ends. This chain's CDR3 is CASSLGRGPYNEQFF. The CDR3, as DNA: TGTGCCAGCAGCTTAGGGCGGGGCCCTTACAATGAGCAGTTCTTC.

The V call is TRBV21-1, the J call TRBJ2-7; TRBD2, as called in the table, went unchecked against the DNA. TRBV21-1 is termed a pseudogene. The CDR3 is 19 amino acids. This CDR3 is CASSKAVASGRPTVGLQYF. The CDR3 nucleotides read TGTGCCAGCAGCAAAGCGGTGGCTAGCGGGAGGCCGACTGTGGGACTGCAGTACTTC.

This clone was detected only once. CDR3 sequence: CASSTLSGPQETQYF. The CDR3 nucleotides read TGTGCCAGCTCCACCCTCAGCGGGCCACAAGAGACCCAGTACTTC. The chain joins TRBV18 to TRBJ2-5, with D possibly being TRBD2 (6 bases). Germline lookup yields CDR1 KGHSH and CDR2 LQKENI. This CDR3 has 15 residues. Deletions cut 6 bases from V and 2 bases from J, with 16 bases between.

The chain combines TRBV6-5 with TRBJ2-7; D gene uncertain. V dropped 10 bases and J dropped 5 bases, with 18 bases sitting between them. This CDR3 comprises 13 residues. Germline V gene data show CDR1 as MNHEY and CDR2 as SVGAGI. CDR3 nucleotide sequence: TGTGCCACTCTAAGTTGGGGTCGCGACGAGCAGTACTTC. Encoded protein: CATLSWGRDEQYF.

This clone was observed a few times. The chain links TRBV5-5 to TRBJ2-5, with TRBD1 as a possible D gene (6 bases). Per germline, CDR1 SGHKS and CDR2 YYEKEE (reference sequence). This CDR3 has 14 amino acids. V lost 0 bases to trimming and J lost 4 bases, with 10 bases between them. The CDR3 sequence: CASSLVLGGETQYF. The CDR3 coding sequence is TGTGCCAGCAGCTTGGTTCTAGGGGGAGAGACCCAGTACTTC.

This clone came up once. This chain links TRBV18 with TRBJ2-3; 8 bases are shared with TRBD1. CDR1 and CDR2 from the germline V gene are KGHSH and LQKENI. The CDR3 spans 15 residues. After removal of 6 bases from V and 1 base from J, the junction contained 6 bases not matched to a gene. The CDR3 spells CASSPGTGRTDTQYF. CDR3 in DNA: TGTGCCAGCTCGCCTGGGACAGGACGCACAGATACGCAGTATTTT.